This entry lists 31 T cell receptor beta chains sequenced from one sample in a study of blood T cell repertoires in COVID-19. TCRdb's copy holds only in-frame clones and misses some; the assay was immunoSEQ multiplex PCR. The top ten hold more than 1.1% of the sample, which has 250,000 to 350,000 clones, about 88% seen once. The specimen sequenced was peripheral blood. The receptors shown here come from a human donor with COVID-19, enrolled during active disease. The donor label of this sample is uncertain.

The CDR3 DNA reads TGTGCCAGCAGCCCCCTGGCAGGGGCCAATGAGCAGTTCTTC. Amino acid sequence: CASSPLAGANEQFF. The rearrangement links TRBV7-3 to TRBJ2-1; TRBD1 is a possible D gene (6 bases). Germline CDR1 reads SGHTA; CDR2 reads FQGTGA. With 5 bases removed from V and 6 bases from J, the gap between germline ends came to 14 bases. CDR3 length equals 14 residues.

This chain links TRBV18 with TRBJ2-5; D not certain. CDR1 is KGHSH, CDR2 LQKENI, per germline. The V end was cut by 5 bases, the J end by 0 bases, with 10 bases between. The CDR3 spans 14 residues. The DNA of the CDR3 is TGTGCCAGCTCAGCCTTGAGGTACCAAGAGACCCAGTACTTC. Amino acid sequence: CASSALRYQETQYF.

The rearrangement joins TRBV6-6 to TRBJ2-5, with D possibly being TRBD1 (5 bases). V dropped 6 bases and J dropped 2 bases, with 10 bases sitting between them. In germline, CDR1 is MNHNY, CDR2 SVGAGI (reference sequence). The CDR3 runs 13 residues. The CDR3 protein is CASRDAGQETQYF. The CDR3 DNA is TGTGCCAGCAGGGACGCAGGGCAAGAGACCCAGTACTTC.

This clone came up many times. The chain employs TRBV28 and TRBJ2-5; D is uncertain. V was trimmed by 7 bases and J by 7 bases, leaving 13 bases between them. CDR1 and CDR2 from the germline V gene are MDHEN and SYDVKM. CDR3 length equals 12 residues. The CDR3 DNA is TGTGCCAGCAACACCCGCCCTGGGACCCAGTACTTC. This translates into CASNTRPGTQYF.

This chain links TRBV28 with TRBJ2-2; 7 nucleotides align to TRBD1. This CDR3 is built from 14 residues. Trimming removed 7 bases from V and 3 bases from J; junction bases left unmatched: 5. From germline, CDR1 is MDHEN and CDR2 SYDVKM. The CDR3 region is CASTNRGYTGELFF. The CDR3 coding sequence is TGTGCCAGCACTAACAGGGGATACACCGGGGAGCTGTTTTTT. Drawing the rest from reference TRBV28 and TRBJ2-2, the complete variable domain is DVKVTQSSRYLVKRTGEKVFLECVQDMDHENMFWYRQDPGLGLRLIYFSYDVKMKEKGDIPEGYSVSREKKERFSLILESASTNQTSMYLCASTNRGYTGELFFGEGSRLTVL.

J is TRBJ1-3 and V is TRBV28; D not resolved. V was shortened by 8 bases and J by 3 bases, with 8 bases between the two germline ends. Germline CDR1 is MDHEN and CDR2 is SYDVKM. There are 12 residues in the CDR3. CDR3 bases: TGTGCCAGCGCCACAGTTGGAAACACCATATATTTT. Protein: CASATVGNTIYF.

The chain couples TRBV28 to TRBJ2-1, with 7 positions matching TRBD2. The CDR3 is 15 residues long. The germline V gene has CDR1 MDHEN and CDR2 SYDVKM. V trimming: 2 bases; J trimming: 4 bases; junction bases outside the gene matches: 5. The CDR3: CASSLVAGSYNEQFF. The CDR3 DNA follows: TGTGCCAGCAGTTTAGTAGCGGGTAGTTACAATGAGCAGTTCTTC.

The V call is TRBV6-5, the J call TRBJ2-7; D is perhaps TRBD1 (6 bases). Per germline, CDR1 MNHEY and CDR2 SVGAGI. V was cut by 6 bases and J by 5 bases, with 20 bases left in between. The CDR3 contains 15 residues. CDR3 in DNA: TGTGCCAGCAGCCTAGGGACATCACCTGTTGACGAGCAGTACTTC. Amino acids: CASSLGTSPVDEQYF.

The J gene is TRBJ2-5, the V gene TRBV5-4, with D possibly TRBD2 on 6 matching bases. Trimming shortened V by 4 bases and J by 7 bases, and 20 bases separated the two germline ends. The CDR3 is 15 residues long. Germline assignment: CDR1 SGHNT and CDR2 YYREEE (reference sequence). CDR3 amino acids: CASSPDPGLDGTQYF. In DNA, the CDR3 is TGTGCCAGCAGCCCAGACCCGGGACTTGATGGGACCCAGTACTTC. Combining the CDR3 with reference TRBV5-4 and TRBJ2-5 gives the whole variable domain ETGVTQSPTHLIKTRGQQVTLRCSSQSGHNTVSWYQQALGQGPQFIFQYYREEENGRGNFPPRFSGLQFPNYSSELNVNALELDDSALYLCASSPDPGLDGTQYFGPGTRLLVL.

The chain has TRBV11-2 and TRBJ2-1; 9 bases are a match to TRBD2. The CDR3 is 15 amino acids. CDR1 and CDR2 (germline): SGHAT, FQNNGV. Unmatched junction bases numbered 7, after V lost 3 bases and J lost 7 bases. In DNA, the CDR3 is TGTGCCAGCAGCTTGGGCGGGAGGGCCTGGAATGAGCAGTTCTTC. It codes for CASSLGGRAWNEQFF.

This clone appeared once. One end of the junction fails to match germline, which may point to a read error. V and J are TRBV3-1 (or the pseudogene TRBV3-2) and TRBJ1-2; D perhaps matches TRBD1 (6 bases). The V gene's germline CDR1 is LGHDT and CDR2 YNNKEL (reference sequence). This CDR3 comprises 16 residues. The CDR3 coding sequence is TGTGCCAGCACCCAAATGCTAGGGGGTCTAAACTATGGCTACACCTTC. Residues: CASTQMLGGLNYGYTF.

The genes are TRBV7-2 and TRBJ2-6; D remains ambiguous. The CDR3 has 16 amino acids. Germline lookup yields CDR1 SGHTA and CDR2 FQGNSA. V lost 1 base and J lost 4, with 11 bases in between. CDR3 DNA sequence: TGTGCCAGCAGCTTAGAATGGGCTGCCGGGGCCAACGTCCTGACTTTC. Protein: CASSLEWAAGANVLTF.

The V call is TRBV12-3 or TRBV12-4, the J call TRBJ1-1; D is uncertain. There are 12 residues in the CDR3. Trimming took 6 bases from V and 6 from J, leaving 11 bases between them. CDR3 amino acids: CASRNQASEAFF. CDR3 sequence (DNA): TGTGCCAGCAGAAACCAGGCGTCTGAAGCTTTCTTT.

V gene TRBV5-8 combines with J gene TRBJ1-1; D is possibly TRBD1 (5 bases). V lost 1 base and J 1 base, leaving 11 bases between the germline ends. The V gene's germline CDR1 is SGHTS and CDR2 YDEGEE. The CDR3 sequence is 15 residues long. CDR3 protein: CASSLWSGGNTEAFF. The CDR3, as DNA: TGTGCCAGCAGCTTGTGGTCCGGGGGGAACACTGAAGCTTTCTTT. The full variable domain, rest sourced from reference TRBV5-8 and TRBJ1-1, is EAGVTQSPTHLIKTRGQQATLRCSPISGHTSVYWYQQALGLGLQFLLWYDEGEERNRGNFPPRFSGRQFPNYSSELNVNALELEDSALYLCASSLWSGGNTEAFFGQGTRLTVV.

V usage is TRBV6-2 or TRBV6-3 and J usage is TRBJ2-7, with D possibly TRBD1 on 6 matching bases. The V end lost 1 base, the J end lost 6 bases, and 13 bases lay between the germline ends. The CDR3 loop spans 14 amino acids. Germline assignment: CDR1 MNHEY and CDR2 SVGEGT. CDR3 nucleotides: TGTGCCAGCAGTTACTTATCAGGGGCCAGCGAGCAGTACTTC. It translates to CASSYLSGASEQYF.

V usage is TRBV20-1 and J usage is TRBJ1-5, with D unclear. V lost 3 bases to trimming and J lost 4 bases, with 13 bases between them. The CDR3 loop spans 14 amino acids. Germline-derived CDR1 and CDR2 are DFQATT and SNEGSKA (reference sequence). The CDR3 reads CSASFLSTNQPQHF. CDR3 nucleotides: TGCAGTGCTAGTTTCTTGTCAACTAATCAGCCCCAGCATTTT.

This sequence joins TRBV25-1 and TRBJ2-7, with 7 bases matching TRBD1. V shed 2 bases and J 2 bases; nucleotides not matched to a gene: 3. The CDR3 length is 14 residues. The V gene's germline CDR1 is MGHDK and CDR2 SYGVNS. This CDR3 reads CASSEGDSTYEQYF. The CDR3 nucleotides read TGTGCCAGCAGTGAAGGGGACAGTACCTACGAGCAGTACTTC.

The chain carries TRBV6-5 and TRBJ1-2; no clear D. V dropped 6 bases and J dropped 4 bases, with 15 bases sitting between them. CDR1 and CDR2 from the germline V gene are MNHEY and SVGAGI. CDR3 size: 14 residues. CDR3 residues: CASSYGEGLYGYTF. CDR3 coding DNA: TGTGCCAGCAGCTATGGGGAGGGCCTCTATGGCTACACCTTC.

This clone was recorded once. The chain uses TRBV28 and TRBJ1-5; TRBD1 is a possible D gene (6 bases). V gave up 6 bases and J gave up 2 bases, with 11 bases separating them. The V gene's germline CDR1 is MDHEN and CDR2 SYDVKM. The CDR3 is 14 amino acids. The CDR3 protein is CASSQGWGNQPQHF. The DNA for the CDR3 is TGTGCCAGCAGCCAGGGGTGGGGCAATCAGCCCCAGCATTTT.

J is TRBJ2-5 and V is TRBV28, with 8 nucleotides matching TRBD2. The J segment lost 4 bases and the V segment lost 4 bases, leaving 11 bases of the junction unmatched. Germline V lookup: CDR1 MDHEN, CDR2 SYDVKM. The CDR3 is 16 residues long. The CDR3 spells CASSSPGGGAGETQYF. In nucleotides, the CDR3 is TGTGCCAGCAGTTCCCCCGGGGGGGGAGCAGGAGAGACCCAGTACTTC.

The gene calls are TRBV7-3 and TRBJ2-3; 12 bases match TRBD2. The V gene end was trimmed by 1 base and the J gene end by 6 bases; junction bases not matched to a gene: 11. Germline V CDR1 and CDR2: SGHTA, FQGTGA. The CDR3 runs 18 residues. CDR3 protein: CASSLIGLAGGPDDTQYF. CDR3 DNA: TGTGCCAGCAGCTTAATAGGGCTAGCGGGAGGGCCGGACGATACGCAGTATTTT.

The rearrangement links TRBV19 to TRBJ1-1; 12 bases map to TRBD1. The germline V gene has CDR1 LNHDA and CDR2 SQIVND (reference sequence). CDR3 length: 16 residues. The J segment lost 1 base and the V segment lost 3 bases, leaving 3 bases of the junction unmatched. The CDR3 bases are TGTGCCAGTAGTATCGGGACAGGGGGCGAGAACACTGAAGCTTTCTTT. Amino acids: CASSIGTGGENTEAFF.

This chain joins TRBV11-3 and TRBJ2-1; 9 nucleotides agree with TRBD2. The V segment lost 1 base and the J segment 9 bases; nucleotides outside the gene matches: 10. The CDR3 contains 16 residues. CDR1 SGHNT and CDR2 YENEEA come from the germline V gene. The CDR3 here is CASSLGPLASGIEQFF. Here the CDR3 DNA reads TGTGCCAGCAGCTTAGGGCCCCTTGCTAGCGGGATTGAGCAGTTCTTC.

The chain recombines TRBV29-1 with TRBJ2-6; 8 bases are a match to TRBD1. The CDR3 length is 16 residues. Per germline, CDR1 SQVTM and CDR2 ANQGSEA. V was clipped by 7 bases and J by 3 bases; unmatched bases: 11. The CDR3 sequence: CSANSQGAHGANVLTF. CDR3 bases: TGCAGCGCCAATTCTCAGGGGGCGCATGGGGCCAACGTCCTGACTTTC.

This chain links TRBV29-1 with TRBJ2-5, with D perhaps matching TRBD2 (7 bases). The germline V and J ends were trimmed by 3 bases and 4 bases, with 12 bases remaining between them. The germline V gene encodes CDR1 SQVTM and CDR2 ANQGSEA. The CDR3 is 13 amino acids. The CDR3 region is CSVDFGGRETQYF. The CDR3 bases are TGCAGCGTTGATTTCGGGGGGCGAGAGACCCAGTACTTC.

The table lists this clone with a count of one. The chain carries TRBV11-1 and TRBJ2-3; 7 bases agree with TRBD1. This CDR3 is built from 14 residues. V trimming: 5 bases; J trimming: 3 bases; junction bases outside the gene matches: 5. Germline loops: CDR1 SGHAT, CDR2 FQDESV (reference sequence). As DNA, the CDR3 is TGTGCCAGCAGCGCGGACAGGTCAACAGATACGCAGTATTTT. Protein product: CASSADRSTDTQYF.

Here the CDR3 reads CASSRTPESLHEQYF. In DNA, the CDR3 is TGTGCCAGCAGCCGAACTCCCGAGAGTTTACACGAGCAGTACTTC. The V call is TRBV7-9, the J call TRBJ2-7; D remains unclear. Trimming shortened V by 5 bases and J by 5 bases, and 19 bases separated the two germline ends. The CDR3 loop spans 15 amino acids. The germline CDR1 and CDR2 sequences are SEHNR and FQNEAQ (reference sequence).

CDR3 sequence (DNA): TGTGCCAGCAGTTTACACTCTATTCACGAGTCTCCCCTCCACTTT. Its translation: CASSLHSIHESPLHF. The rearrangement uses TRBV28 and TRBJ1-6; no firm D call. Germline CDR1 is MDHEN and CDR2 is SYDVKM. This CDR3 has 15 residues. The V end lost 2 bases, the J end lost 13 bases, and 18 bases lay between the germline ends.

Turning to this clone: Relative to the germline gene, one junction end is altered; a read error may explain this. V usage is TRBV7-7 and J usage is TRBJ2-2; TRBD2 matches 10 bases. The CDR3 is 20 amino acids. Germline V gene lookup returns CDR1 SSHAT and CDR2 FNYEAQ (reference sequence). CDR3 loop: CASSLAGSEREGFDPGELFF. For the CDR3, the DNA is TGTGCTAGCAGCTTAGCGGGGAGTGAGCGGGAGGGCTTTGATCCCGGGGAGCTGTTTTTT.

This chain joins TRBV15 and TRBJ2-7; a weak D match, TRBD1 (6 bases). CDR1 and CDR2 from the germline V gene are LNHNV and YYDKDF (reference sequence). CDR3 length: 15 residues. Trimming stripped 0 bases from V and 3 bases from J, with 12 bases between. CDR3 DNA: TGTGCCACCAGCAGAGATAAGGGGGTCATCTACGAGCAGTACTTC. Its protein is CATSRDKGVIYEQYF.

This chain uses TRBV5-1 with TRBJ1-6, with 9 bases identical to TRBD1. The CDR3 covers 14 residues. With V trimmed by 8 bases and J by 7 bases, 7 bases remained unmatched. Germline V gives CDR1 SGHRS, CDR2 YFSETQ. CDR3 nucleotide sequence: TGCGCCAGTGCCAGACAGGGGGTAAATTCACCCCTCCACTTT. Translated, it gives CASARQGVNSPLHF.